In this sample, the clone carrying this T cell receptor beta chain turned up a few times. Its cognate antigen is unknown. The data originate from a study of cytomegalovirus exposure and HLA in healthy donors. Study information: Genetic ancestry analysis placed about 76% of the roughly 400 donors that were genotyped in the Caucasian-associated cluster. General study results and limits: There were reportedly fewer N-insertions in an Asian-associated ancestry cluster than the approximately 670-donor mean, in a later analysis. A previous analysis found most TCR beta V segments productive roughly 87% or roughly 30% of the time.

Both 60 Vbeta primers and 13 Jbeta primers went into the PCR. Original data processing: In a later analysis, some 80 million unique TCR beta chains included roughly 11 million shared by two or more donors. Some clones are missing from TCRdb's copy, which holds only in-frame ones; the method was immunoSEQ multiplex PCR. The V and J calls and clone size were taken over from that table, and D and trimming were inferred from the DNA. The table shows roughly 120,000 clones, with just over 15% occurring only once. The V gene lost 8 bases and the J gene lost 4 bases, with 14 bases spanning the gap. This CDR3 spans 13 amino acids. Looked up from germline, CDR1 is LNHDA and CDR2 is SQIVND (reference sequence).

The source material was PBMCs. This receptor was obtained from a woman aged 18 to 35 in good health and CMV-seronegative. V usage is TRBV19 and J usage is TRBJ1-1, with D possibly being TRBD1 (5 bases). The CDR3 region is CASGAGLGTEAFF. The CDR3 DNA follows: TGTGCCAGTGGGGCGGGGTTGGGCACTGAAGCTTTCTTT.